The source of this T cell receptor delta chain is a study of gamma-delta T cells after stem cell transplantation. Germline CDR1 TSWWSYY, CDR2 QGS. V lost 4 bases and J lost 2, with 30 bases in between. This CDR3 is built from 23 residues. TCRdb re-called clones from the RT-PCR reads via CATT. The sample records roughly 12,000 delta-chain clones, about two fifths being singletons. The V call is TRDV1, the J call TRDJ3; TRDD3 is a possible D gene (6 bases). This receptor was taken from a human donor. It is not recorded whose cells these are; they may come from a transplant donor. Sequencing used gamma-delta T cells. The chain's CDR3 is CALGGPTAVLYVGVPWDTRQMFF. The DNA of the CDR3 is TGTGCTCTTGGGGGCCCCACGGCGGTTCTATACGTGGGGGTACCCTGGGACACCCGACAGATGTTTTTC.